This TCR beta chain was obtained from a study of T cell repertoires in cytomegalovirus infection. Study-wide context: Both a matching HLA type and CMV infection were indicated by public TCR beta signatures. Broader study findings: HLA-C-restricted TCR beta clonotypes specific for CMV led the ex vivo response. Of the TCR beta families, the public ones yielded a cumulative frequency that identified carriers of CMV plus the relevant HLA.

Via MiXCR, TCRdb re-called the reads, giving one row per CDR3 protein. The sample shows 400,000 to 550,000 distinct CDR3 sequences, about 10% of them seen only once. Per the germline V gene, CDR1 is SEHNR and CDR2 is FQNEAQ (reference sequence). The CDR3 has 14 residues. The V segment lost 5 bases and the J segment 9 bases; nucleotides outside the gene matches: 6. Note on this clonotype: The antigen remains unidentified.

The rearrangement joins TRBV7-9 to TRBJ1-6, with TRBD1 identical over 8 bases. This sequence originates from a human donor in good health (CMV status not recorded). Some clones in this sample may be carry-over from other donors' samples. Sequenced material: PBMCs. In DNA, the CDR3 is TGTGCCAGCAGCGCCGGACAGGGTGGTTCACCCCTCCACTTT. It specifies CASSAGQGGSPLHF.